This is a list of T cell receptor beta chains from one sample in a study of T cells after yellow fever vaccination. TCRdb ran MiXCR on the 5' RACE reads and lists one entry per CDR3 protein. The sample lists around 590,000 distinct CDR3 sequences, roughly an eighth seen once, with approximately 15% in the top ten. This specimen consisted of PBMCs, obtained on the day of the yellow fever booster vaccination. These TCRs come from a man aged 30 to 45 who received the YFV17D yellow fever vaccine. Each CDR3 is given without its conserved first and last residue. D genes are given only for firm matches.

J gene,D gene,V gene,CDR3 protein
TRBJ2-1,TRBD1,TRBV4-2,ASSQSGTGTYNEQF
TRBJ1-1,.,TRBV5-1,ASADSFPMNTEAF
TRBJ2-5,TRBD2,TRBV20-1,SAFRGTSGPTQETQY
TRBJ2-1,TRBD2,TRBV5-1,ASRSGTTTSYNEQF
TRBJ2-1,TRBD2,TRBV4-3,ASSHESGVRQF
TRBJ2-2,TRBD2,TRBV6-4,ASSVAGATGELF
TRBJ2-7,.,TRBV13,ACSSLGLASHLTYEQY
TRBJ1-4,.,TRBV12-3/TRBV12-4,ASSLEVLRRGEKLF
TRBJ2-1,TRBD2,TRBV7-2,ASSGGLAGGPVHEQF
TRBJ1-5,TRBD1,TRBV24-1,ATQGDHQPQH
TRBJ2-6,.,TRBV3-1,ASSQSGSGANVLT
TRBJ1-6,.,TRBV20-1,SAIPDSYNSPLH
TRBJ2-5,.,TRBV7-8,ASSPTGAGRGRETQY
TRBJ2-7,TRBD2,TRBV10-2,ASAGTSGIYEQY
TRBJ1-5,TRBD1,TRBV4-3,ASSQDQGAPNQPQH
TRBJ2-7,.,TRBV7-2,ASSPAASRFYEQY
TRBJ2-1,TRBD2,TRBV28,ASSRASGSIYNEQF